This TCR beta chain was sequenced in a study of OX40 agonist ivuxolimab in advanced cancers. Study-level points and caveats: Researchers did not determine the expanded peripheral T cells' antigen specificity.

As regards this clone: The antigen is undetermined.

TCRdb's copy holds only in-frame clones and misses some; the assay was immunoSEQ multiplex PCR. The sample lists 35,000 to 55,000 clones, approximately 85% occurring once. V shed 1 base, J shed 11 bases, and the junction held 2 bases outside the gene matches. The germline V gene has CDR1 MDHEN and CDR2 SYDVKM. CDR3 size: 14 residues. The chain couples TRBV28 to TRBJ2-1; 13 bases line up with TRBD2. The sample here was CD4+ or CD8+ T cells sorted from blood, taken in a trial of the OX40 agonist ivuxolimab. This clonotype was obtained from an adult with an advanced solid tumor such as melanoma, head and neck, liver or kidney cancer. CDR3 loop: CASSLSGLAGKQFF. The CDR3 DNA reads TGTGCCAGCAGTTTATCGGGACTAGCGGGGAAGCAGTTCTTC.